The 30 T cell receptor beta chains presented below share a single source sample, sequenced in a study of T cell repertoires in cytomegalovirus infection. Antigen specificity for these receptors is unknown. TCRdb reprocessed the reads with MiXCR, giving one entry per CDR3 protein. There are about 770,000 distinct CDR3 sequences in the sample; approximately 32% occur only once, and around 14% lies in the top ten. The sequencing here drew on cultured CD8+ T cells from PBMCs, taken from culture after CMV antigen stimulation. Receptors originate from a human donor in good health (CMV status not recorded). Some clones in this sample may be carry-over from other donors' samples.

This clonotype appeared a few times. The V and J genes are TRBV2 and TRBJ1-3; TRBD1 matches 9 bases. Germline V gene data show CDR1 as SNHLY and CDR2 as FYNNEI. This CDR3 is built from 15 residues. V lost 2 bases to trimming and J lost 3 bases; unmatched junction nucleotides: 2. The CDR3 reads CASSETGGFGNTIYF. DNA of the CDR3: TGTGCCAGCAGTGAAACAGGGGGCTTTGGAAACACCATATATTTT.

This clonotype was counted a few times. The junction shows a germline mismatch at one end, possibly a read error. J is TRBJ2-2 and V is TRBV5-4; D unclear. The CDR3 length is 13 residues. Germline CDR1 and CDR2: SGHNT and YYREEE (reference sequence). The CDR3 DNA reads TGTGCCGGCAGCCCCGGCTGGACCGGGGAGCTGTTTTTT. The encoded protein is CAGSPGWTGELFF.

The CDR3 loop reads CASSYSTGNSPLHF. The DNA for the CDR3 is TGTGCCAGCAGTTACTCGACAGGCAATTCACCCCTCCACTTT. The chain has TRBV6-6 and TRBJ1-6; D is perhaps TRBD1 (6 bases). V was cut by 0 bases and J by 7 bases, with 7 bases left in between. The V gene's germline CDR1 is MNHNY and CDR2 SVGAGI (reference sequence). The CDR3 length is 14 residues.

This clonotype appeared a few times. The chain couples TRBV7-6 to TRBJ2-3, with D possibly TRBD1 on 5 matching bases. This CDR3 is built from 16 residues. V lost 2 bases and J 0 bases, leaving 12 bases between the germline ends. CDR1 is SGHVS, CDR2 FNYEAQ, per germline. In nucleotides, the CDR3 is TGTGCCAGCAGCTTATCGATAGGACATAGCACAGATACGCAGTATTTT. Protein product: CASSLSIGHSTDTQYF. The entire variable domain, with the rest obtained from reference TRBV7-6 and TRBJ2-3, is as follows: GAGVSQSPRYKVTKRGQDVALRCDPISGHVSLYWYRQALGQGPEFLTYFNYEAQQDKSGLPNDRFSAERPEGSISTLTIQRTEQRDSAMYRCASSLSIGHSTDTQYFGPGTRLTVL.

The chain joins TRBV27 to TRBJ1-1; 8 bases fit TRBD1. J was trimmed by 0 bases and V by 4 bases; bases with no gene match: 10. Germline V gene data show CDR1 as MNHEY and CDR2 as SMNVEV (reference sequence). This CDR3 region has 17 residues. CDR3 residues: CASSSLRTTGVNTEAFF. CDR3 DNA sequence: TGTGCCAGCAGTTCCCTCCGTACGACAGGGGTGAACACTGAAGCTTTCTTT.

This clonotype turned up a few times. CDR3 amino acids: CSASAFKGFGSYEQYF. The CDR3 nucleotides read TGCAGTGCTAGTGCCTTTAAAGGCTTTGGTTCCTACGAGCAGTACTTC. The chain carries TRBV20-1 and TRBJ2-7; D unresolved. The CDR3 spans 16 residues. The V and J ends lost 3 bases and 1 base respectively, with 19 bases between them. Germline CDR1 is DFQATT and CDR2 is SNEGSKA (reference sequence).

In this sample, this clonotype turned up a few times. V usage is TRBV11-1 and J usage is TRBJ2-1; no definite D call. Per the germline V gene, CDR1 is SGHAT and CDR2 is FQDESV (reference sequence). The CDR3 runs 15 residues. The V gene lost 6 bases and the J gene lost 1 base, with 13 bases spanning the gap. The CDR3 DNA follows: TGTGCCAGCAGTCAAGGAAGCGATTCCTACAATGAGCAGTTCTTC. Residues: CASSQGSDSYNEQFF.

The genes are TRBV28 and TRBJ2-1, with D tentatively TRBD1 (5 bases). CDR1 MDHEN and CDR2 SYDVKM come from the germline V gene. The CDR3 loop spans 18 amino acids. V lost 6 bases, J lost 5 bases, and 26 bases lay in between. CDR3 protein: CASSTLSVDMPLDNEQFF. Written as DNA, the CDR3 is TGTGCCAGCAGCACCCTATCCGTGGACATGCCCTTAGACAATGAGCAGTTCTTC.

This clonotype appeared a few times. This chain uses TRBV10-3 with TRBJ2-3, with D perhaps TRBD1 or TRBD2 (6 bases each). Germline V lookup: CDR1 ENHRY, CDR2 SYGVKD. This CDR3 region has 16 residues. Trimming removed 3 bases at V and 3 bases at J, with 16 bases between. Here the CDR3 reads CAISDRGQGTTDTQYF. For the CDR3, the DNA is TGTGCCATCAGTGATCGGGGGCAGGGGACGACAGATACGCAGTATTTT.

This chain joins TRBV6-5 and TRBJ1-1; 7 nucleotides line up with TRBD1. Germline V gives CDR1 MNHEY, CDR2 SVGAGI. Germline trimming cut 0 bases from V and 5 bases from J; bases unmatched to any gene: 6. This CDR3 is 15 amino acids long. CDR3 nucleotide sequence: TGTGCCAGCAGTTACTCCGGACAGGTCCCGACTGAAGCTTTCTTT. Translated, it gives CASSYSGQVPTEAFF.

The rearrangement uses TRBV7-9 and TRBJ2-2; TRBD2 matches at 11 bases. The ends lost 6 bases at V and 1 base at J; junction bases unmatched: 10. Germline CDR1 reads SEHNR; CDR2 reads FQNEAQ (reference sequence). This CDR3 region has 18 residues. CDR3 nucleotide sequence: TGTGCCAGCAGTACCGGGACTAGCGGAGCGCTGAACACCGGGGAGCTGTTTTTT. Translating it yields CASSTGTSGALNTGELFF.

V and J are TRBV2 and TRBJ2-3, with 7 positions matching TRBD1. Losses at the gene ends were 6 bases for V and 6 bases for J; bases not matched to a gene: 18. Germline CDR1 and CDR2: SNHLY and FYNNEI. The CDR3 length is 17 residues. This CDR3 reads CASRPQATGFDRDTQYF. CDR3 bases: TGTGCCAGCAGACCTCAAGCGACAGGGTTCGACAGGGATACGCAGTATTTT.

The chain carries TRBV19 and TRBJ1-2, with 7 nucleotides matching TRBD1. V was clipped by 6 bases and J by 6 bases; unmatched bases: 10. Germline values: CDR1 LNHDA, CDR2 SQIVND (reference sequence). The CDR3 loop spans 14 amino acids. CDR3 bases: TGTGCCAGTAGCCTCCAGGGGGTAGCAAATGGCTACACCTTC. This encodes CASSLQGVANGYTF.

The CDR3 bases are TGTGCCAGCAGATCCACTAGCGGGGGCTGGAATGAGCAGTTCTTC. Amino acids: CASRSTSGGWNEQFF. This chain uses TRBV27 with TRBJ2-1; 11 nucleotides align to TRBD2. Looked up from germline, CDR1 is MNHEY and CDR2 is SMNVEV (reference sequence). V was clipped by 6 bases and J by 7 bases; unmatched bases: 8. The CDR3 totals 15 residues.

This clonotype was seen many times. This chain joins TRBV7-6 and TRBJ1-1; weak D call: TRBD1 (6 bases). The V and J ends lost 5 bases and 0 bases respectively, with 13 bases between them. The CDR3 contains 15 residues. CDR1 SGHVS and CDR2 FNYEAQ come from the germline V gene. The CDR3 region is CASSPPDSMNTEAFF. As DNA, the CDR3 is TGTGCCAGCAGCCCCCCGGACAGCATGAACACTGAAGCTTTCTTT.

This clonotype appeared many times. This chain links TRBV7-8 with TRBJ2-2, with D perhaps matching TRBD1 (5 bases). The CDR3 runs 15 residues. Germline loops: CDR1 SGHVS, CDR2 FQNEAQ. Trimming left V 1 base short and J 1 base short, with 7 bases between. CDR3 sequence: CASSLGGWNTGELFF. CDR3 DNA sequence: TGTGCCAGCAGCTTAGGGGGCTGGAACACCGGGGAGCTGTTTTTT. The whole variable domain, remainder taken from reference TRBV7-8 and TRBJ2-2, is GAGVSQSPRYKVAKRGQDVALRCDPISGHVSLFWYQQALGQGPEFLTYFQNEAQLDKSGLPSDRFFAERPEGSVSTLKIQRTQQEDSAVYLCASSLGGWNTGELFFGEGSRLTVL.

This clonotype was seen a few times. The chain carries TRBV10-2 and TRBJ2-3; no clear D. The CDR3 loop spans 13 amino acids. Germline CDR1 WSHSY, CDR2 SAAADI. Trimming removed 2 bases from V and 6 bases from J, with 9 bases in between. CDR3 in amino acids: CASSEQARDTQYF. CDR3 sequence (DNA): TGCGCCAGCAGTGAGCAGGCGAGGGATACGCAGTATTTT.

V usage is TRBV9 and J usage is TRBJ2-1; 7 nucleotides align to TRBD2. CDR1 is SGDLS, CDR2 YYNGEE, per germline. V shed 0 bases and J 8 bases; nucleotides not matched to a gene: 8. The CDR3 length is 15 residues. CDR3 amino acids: CASSVAQAGRHEQFF. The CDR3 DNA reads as TGTGCCAGCAGCGTAGCCCAAGCGGGGAGGCATGAGCAGTTCTTC.

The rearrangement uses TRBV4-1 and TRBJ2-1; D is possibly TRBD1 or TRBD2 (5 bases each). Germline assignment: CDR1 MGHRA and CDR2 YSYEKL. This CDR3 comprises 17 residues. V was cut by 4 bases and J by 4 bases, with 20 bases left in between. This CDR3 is CASSPYLRGADYNEQFF. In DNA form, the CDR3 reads TGCGCCAGCAGCCCATACCTGCGAGGGGCCGATTACAATGAGCAGTTCTTC.

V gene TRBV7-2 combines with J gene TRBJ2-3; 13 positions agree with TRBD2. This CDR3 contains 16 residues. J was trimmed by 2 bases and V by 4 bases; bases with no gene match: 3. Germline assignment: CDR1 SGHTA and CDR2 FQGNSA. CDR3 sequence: CASSSGTSGTTDTQYF. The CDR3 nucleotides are TGTGCCAGCAGCTCAGGGACTAGCGGGACCACAGATACGCAGTATTTT.

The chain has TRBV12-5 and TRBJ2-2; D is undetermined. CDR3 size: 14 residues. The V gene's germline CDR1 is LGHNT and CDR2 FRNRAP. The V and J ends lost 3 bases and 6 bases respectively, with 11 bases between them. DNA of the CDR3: TGTGCTAGTGGTTTAAGTAATGTGGCCGGGGAGCTGTTTTTT. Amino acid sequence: CASGLSNVAGELFF.

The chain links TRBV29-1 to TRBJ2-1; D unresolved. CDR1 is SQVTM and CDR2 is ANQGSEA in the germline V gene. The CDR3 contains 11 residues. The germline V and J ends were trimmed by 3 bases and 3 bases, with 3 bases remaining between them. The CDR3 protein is CSVDDYNEQFF. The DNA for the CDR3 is TGCAGCGTTGACGACTACAATGAGCAGTTCTTC.

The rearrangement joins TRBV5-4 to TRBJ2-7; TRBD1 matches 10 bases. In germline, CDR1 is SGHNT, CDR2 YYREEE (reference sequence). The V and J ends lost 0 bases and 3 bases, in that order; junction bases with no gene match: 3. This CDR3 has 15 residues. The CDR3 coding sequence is TGTGCCAGCAGCTTGGACGGGACAGGGGTCTACGAGCAGTACGTC. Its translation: CASSLDGTGVYEQYV.

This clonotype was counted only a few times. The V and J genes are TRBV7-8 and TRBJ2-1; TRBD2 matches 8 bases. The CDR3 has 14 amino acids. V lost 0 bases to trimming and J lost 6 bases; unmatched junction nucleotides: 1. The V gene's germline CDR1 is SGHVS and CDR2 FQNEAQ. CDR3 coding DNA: TGTGCCAGCAGCTTAGCGCGGGGGGTCAATGAGCAGTTCTTC. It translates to CASSLARGVNEQFF. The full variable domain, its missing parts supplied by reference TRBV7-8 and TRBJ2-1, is GAGVSQSPRYKVAKRGQDVALRCDPISGHVSLFWYQQALGQGPEFLTYFQNEAQLDKSGLPSDRFFAERPEGSVSTLKIQRTQQEDSAVYLCASSLARGVNEQFFGPGTRLTVL.

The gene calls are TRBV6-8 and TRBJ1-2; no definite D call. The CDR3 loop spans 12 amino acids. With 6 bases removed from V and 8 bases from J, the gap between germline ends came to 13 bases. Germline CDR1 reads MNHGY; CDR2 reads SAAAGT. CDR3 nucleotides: TGTGCCAGCAGCGAGGTTACGGAAGGCTACACCTTC. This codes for CASSEVTEGYTF.

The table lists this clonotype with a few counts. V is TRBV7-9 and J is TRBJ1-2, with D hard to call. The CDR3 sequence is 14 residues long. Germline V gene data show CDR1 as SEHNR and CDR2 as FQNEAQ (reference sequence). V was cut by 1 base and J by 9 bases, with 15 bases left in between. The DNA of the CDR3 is TGTGCCAGCAGCTTAGAAGCTCCTTATGGTAGCTACACCTTC. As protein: CASSLEAPYGSYTF.

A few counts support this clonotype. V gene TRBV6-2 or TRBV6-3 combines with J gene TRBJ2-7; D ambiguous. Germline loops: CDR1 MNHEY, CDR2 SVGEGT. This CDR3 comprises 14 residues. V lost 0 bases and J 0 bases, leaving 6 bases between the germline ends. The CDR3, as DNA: TGTGCCAGCAGTTACTCGCCAAGCTCCTACGAGCAGTACGTC. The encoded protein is CASSYSPSSYEQYV.

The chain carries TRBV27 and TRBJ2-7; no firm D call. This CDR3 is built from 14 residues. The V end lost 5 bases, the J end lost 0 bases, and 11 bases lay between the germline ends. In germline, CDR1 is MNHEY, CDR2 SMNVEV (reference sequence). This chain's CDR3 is CASSPGQVSYEQYF. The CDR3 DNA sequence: TGTGCCAGCAGTCCCGGGCAGGTCTCCTACGAGCAGTACTTC.

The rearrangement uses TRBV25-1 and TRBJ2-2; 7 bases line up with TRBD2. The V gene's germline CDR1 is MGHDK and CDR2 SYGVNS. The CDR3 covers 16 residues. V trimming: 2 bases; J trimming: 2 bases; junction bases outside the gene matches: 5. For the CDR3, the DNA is TGTGCCAGCAGTGAAATCCTAGCGGTCAACACCGGGGAGCTGTTTTTT. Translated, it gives CASSEILAVNTGELFF.

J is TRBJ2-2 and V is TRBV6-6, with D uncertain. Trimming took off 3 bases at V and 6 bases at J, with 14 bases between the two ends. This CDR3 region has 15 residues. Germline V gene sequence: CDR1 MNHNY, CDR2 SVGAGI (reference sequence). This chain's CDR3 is CASSYRLEWAGELFF. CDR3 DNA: TGTGCCAGCAGTTATCGACTGGAATGGGCCGGGGAGCTGTTTTTT.